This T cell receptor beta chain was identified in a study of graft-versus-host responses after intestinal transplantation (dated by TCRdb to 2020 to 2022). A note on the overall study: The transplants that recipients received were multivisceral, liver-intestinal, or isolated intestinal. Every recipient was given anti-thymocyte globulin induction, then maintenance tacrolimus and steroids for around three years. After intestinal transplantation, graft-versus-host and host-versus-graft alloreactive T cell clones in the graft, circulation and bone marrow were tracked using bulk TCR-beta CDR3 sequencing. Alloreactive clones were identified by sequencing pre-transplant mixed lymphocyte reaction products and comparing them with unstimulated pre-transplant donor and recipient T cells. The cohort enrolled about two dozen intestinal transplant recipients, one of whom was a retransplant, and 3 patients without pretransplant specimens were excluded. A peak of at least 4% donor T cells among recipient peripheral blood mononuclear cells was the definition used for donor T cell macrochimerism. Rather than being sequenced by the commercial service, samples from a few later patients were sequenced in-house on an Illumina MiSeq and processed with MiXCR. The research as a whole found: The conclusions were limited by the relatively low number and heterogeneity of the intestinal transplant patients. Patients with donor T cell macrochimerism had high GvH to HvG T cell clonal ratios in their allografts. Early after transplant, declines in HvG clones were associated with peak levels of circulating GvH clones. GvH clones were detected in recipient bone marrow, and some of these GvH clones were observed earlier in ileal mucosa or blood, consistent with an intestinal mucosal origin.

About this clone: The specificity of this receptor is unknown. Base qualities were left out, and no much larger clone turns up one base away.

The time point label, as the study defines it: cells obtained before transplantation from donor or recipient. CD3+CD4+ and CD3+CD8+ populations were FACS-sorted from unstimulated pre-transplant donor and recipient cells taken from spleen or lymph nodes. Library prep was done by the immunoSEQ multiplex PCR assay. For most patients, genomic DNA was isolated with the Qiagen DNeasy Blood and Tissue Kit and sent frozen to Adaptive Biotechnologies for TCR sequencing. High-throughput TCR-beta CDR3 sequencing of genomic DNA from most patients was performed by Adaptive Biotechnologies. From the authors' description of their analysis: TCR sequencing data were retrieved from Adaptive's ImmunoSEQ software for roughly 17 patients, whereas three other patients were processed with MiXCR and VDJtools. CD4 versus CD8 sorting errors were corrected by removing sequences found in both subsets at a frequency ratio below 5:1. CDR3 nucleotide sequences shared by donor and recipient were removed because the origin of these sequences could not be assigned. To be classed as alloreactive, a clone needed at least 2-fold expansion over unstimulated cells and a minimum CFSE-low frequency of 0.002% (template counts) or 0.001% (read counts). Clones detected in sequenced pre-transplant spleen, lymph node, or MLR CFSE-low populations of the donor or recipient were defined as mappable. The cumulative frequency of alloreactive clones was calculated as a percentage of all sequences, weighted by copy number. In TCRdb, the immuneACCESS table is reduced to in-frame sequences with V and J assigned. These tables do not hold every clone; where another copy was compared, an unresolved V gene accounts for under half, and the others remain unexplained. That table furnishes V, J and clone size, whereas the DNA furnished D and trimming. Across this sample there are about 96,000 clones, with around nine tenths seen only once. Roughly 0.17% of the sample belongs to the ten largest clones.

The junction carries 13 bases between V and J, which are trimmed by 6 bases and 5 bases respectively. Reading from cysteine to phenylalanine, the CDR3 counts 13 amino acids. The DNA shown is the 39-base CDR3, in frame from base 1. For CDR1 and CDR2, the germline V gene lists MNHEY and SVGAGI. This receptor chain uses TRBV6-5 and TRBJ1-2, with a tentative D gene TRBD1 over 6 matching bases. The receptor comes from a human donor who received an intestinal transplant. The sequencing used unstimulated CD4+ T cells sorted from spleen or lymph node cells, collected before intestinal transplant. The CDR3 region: CASSRTARYGYTF. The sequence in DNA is TGTGCCAGCAGCAGGACAGCTAGGTATGGCTACACCTTC.